The T cell receptor beta chain under discussion was sequenced for a study of cytomegalovirus exposure and HLA in healthy donors. Overall study context: Genotyping showed roughly 76% of hundreds of donors falling in the Caucasian-associated ancestry cluster.

This CDR3 is 14 amino acids long. The V end was cut by 1 base, the J end by 5 bases, with 11 bases between. The V gene's germline CDR1 is SGHTA and CDR2 FQGNSA. PCR used 60 Vbeta primers and 13 Jbeta primers. Profiling relied on immunoSEQ multiplex PCR, and the TCRdb table lists in-frame clones only, not all of them. The data contain about 180,000 clones, over 70% of them seen just once; the ten biggest clones take up approximately 1.3%. Notes on this clone: Its antigen is not identified.

Study-wide points: Many donors carried some public TCRs, although rarity characterized most TCR sequences. In presence/absence analyses, roughly uniform sequencing depth across donors was assumed. Across HLA loci, a later analysis found differing TCR association rates, with DRB1 most and HLA-C fewest.

The genes are TRBV7-2 and TRBJ2-5; D may be TRBD2 (5 bases). The source is a man younger than 30 in good health and CMV-seronegative. Input material: PBMCs. The CDR3: CASSLGLGGETQYF. The CDR3 nucleotides read TGTGCCAGCAGCTTAGGGCTTGGCGGGGAGACCCAGTACTTC.